The 18 T cell receptor beta chains below come from one sample, sequenced in a study of blood T cell repertoires in COVID-19. TCRdb's copy holds only in-frame clones and misses some; the assay was immunoSEQ multiplex PCR. The sample includes under 150,000 clones, roughly 79% seen only once; the top ten take roughly 8%. The sequenced sample was peripheral blood. These receptors were collected from a human donor with acute or convalescent COVID-19. The donor label of this sample is uncertain.

J is TRBJ2-1 and V is TRBV15, with D possibly matching TRBD2 (6 bases). Between the trimmed V and J ends, which lost 8 bases and 0 bases, there was a span of 14 bases. The CDR3 is made up of 15 amino acids. Germline V gene sequence: CDR1 LNHNV, CDR2 YYDKDF (reference sequence). The CDR3 loop is CATHRDWSSYNEQFF. CDR3 sequence (DNA): TGTGCCACCCACCGGGACTGGAGCTCCTACAATGAGCAGTTCTTC.

The chain recombines TRBV2 with TRBJ2-3, with a possible D match to TRBD2 (6 bases). Trimming took 7 bases from V and 9 from J, leaving 17 bases between them. CDR3 size: 13 residues. The germline gives CDR1 SNHLY, CDR2 FYNNEI. CDR3 amino acids: CASTMPGTPTQYF. The CDR3 nucleotides are TGTGCCAGCACTATGCCGGGGACTCCAACGCAGTATTTT.

This clone was found once. V usage is TRBV27 and J usage is TRBJ1-5; maybe TRBD1 (5 bases). Per germline, CDR1 MNHEY and CDR2 SMNVEV (reference sequence). Trimming removed 5 bases from V and 2 bases from J, with 10 bases in between. CDR3 length: 14 amino acids. CDR3 protein: CASSQGGRNQPQHF. In DNA form, the CDR3 reads TGTGCCAGCAGTCAGGGAGGGCGCAATCAGCCCCAGCATTTT.

This rearrangement joins TRBV9 to TRBJ2-1; weak D call: TRBD2 (6 bases). The CDR3 extends over 13 amino acids. The germline gives CDR1 SGDLS, CDR2 YYNGEE. Trimming removed 2 bases at V and 9 bases at J, with 12 bases between. The CDR3 DNA sequence: TGTGCCAGCAGCGTCGGGGGTTCGGGTGAGCAGTTCTTC. Translated, it gives CASSVGGSGEQFF.

J is TRBJ1-2 and V is TRBV5-1, with 7 bases matching TRBD1. CDR1 and CDR2 (germline): SGHRS, YFSETQ. This CDR3 has 14 residues. Unmatched junction bases numbered 3, after V lost 0 bases and J lost 4 bases. CDR3 nucleotides: TGCGCCAGCAGCTTGGACAGGGGCGGCTATGGCTACACCTTC. It encodes CASSLDRGGYGYTF.

This clone came up once. The chain has TRBV24-1 and TRBJ1-1; possibly TRBD1 for D (5 bases). Per the germline V gene, CDR1 is KGHDR and CDR2 is SFDVKD. Trimming stripped 9 bases from V and 2 bases from J, with 15 bases between. The CDR3 loop spans 14 amino acids. The CDR3 DNA sequence: TGTGCCACCCAATCAAACCAGGGTAACACTGAAGCTTTCTTT. Its translation: CATQSNQGNTEAFF.

With respect to this clone: In the same sample, other DNA sequences code for this CDR3. The chain employs TRBV6-6 and TRBJ2-3; tentative D call: TRBD2 (6 bases). The CDR3 sequence is 14 residues long. Per the germline V gene, CDR1 is MNHNY and CDR2 is SVGAGI (reference sequence). V was trimmed by 2 bases and J by 6 bases, leaving 12 bases between them. As DNA, the CDR3 is TGTGCCAGCAGTTACGGGCGGGGAATGGATACGCAGTATTTT. Translation gives CASSYGRGMDTQYF.

V and J are TRBV6-5 and TRBJ2-3; 12 nucleotides align to TRBD1. Germline assignment: CDR1 MNHEY and CDR2 SVGAGI. This CDR3 is built from 15 residues. With 6 bases clipped from V and 4 bases from J, the junction kept 5 bases outside the gene matches. CDR3 in amino acids: CASRRDRGPADTQYF. CDR3 nucleotides: TGTGCCAGCAGGCGGGACAGGGGGCCAGCAGATACGCAGTATTTT.

This rearrangement joins TRBV12-5 to TRBJ2-2; 7 nucleotides match TRBD1. CDR3 length: 14 residues. V shed 3 bases and J 6 bases; nucleotides not matched to a gene: 4. Germline V CDR1 and CDR2: LGHNT, FRNRAP. The CDR3 DNA follows: TGTGCTAGTGGTTTTCCCCAGGGGGCCGGGGAGCTGTTTTTT. It yields the protein CASGFPQGAGELFF. The full variable domain, its missing parts supplied by reference TRBV12-5 and TRBJ2-2, is DARVTQTPRHKVTEMGQEVTMRCQPILGHNTVFWYRQTMMQGLELLAYFRNRAPLDDSGMPKDRFSAEMPDATLATLKIQPSEPRDSAVYFCASGFPQGAGELFFGEGSRLTVL.

V and J are TRBV27 and TRBJ2-2; D possibly corresponds to TRBD1 (6 bases). The germline V gene encodes CDR1 MNHEY and CDR2 SMNVEV (reference sequence). This CDR3 comprises 17 residues. V was cut by 3 bases and J by 5 bases, with 19 bases left in between. In DNA, the CDR3 is TGTGCCAGCAGTTTTAACCTAAGGCCCAGGGGAACCGGGGAGCTGTTTTTT. It translates to CASSFNLRPRGTGELFF.

This clone was recorded only once. The J gene is TRBJ2-4, the V gene TRBV6-5; 7 nucleotides line up with TRBD1. V dropped 0 bases and J dropped 6; count of bases not matched to a gene: 5. Per the germline V gene, CDR1 is MNHEY and CDR2 is SVGAGI. The CDR3 covers 15 residues. CDR3 in DNA: TGTGCCAGCAGTTACTCGGTGACAGGGATAAACATTCAGTACTTC. Translation: CASSYSVTGINIQYF.

This clone was found once. This chain joins TRBV19 and TRBJ1-2, with D perhaps TRBD1 (5 bases). Trimming removed 2 bases at V and 7 bases at J, with 14 bases between. CDR1 and CDR2 from the germline V gene are LNHDA and SQIVND (reference sequence). The CDR3 loop spans 14 amino acids. In DNA form, the CDR3 reads TGTGCCAGTAGTATATCGTCCGGGGGAGGTGGCTACACCTTC. Its translation: CASSISSGGGGYTF.

The chain combines TRBV5-1 with TRBJ1-1, with a tentative D call TRBD1 (6 bases). Trimming cost V 4 bases and J 0 bases, with 13 bases left between them. Looked up from germline, CDR1 is SGHRS and CDR2 is YFSETQ. The CDR3 has 15 residues. In DNA form, the CDR3 reads TGCGCCAGCAGCGAAACACAGGGACTGAACACTGAAGCTTTCTTT. Its protein product is CASSETQGLNTEAFF.

The chain couples TRBV9 to TRBJ2-1, with D possibly TRBD2 on 5 matching bases. The CDR3 sequence is 14 residues long. The ends were cut back, 4 bases at V and 4 bases at J, with 12 bases in the middle. Germline V lookup: CDR1 SGDLS, CDR2 YYNGEE. The CDR3 is CASSIRTGYNEQFF. CDR3 DNA: TGTGCCAGCAGCATTCGGACGGGATACAATGAGCAGTTCTTC.

A few counts support this clone. The chain links TRBV10-1 to TRBJ1-5; D is possibly TRBD1 (6 bases). The germline V gene has CDR1 WNHNN and CDR2 SYGVQD (reference sequence). Trimming removed 4 bases at V and 6 bases at J, with 16 bases between. The CDR3 covers 15 residues. CDR3 amino acids: CASSGTTGKGQPQHF. The CDR3 nucleotides read TGCGCCAGCAGTGGCACGACAGGAAAGGGTCAGCCCCAGCATTTT.

The gene calls are TRBV6-1 and TRBJ2-7, with 8 bases fitting TRBD2. J gave up 4 bases and V 3 bases, and 14 bases lay outside the gene matches. Germline-derived CDR1 and CDR2 are MNHNS and SASEGT. The CDR3 length is 17 residues. This CDR3 reads CASSEGWGSGGLYEQYV. The DNA of the CDR3 is TGTGCCAGCAGTGAGGGGTGGGGGAGCGGGGGACTATACGAGCAGTACGTC.

The chain recombines TRBV7-6 with TRBJ1-1; D not resolved. CDR1 is SGHVS, CDR2 FNYEAQ, per germline. The CDR3 is 15 residues long. The V end was cut by 4 bases, the J end by 5 bases, with 17 bases between. The CDR3 DNA sequence: TGTGCCAGCAGCTCTATCGGACGGGGAGGGACTGAAGCTTTCTTT. It specifies CASSSIGRGGTEAFF.

The chain has TRBV6-6 and TRBJ1-1; D might be TRBD1 (6 bases). The V and J ends lost 5 bases and 1 base respectively, with 20 bases between them. CDR3 length equals 17 residues. CDR1 is MNHNY and CDR2 is SVGAGI in the germline V gene (reference sequence). CDR3 residues: CASSQSQGIKGNTEAFF. In nucleotides, the CDR3 is TGTGCCAGCAGTCAATCCCAGGGGATCAAGGGGAACACTGAAGCTTTCTTT.